This TCR beta chain originates from a study of regulatory and conventional T cells in RAG deficiency. In the case of this clone: Its specificity is not known.

The study, taken as a whole, reports: Compared with controls, unique Treg TCR beta sequences dropped approximately 100-fold in Omenn syndrome and CID/AS. In Omenn syndrome, Treg and Tconv repertoires overlapped >75%.

Clones were sequenced by immunoSEQ multiplex PCR, and TCRdb holds only the in-frame ones, with some missing. The sample yields about 30,000 clones, roughly 96% seen once. Germline CDR1 is SGHVS and CDR2 is FQNEAQ. This CDR3 has 15 amino acids. The J segment lost 6 bases and the V segment lost 5 bases, leaving 5 bases of the junction unmatched. Conventional CD4+ T cells were sorted from blood as CD25-low CD127-high cells. These data were also filed under a second study, of regulatory T cells. As that report states: The PCR used 52 TRBV and 13 TRBJ primers. Regulatory T cells showed the strongest V-J pair restriction and V/J gene skewing among patient repertoires.

The V gene is TRBV7-8, the J gene TRBJ1-6, with 9 bases matching TRBD1. This clonotype was obtained from a human donor in good health. The sample comprised CD25- CD4+ T cells sorted from blood. CDR3: CASSLRDRANSPLHF. Written as DNA, the CDR3 is TGTGCCAGCAGCCTCCGGGACAGGGCTAATTCACCCCTCCACTTT.